This T cell receptor (beta chain) was found in a study of shared clonotypes between healthy human individuals. Across several immunoSEQ plates, the genomic DNA of each subset was split evenly. Among the unsorted PBMC samples, replicate PCRs used 300 ng DNA, roughly 33,000 T cell genomes. Original processing notes: ImmunoSEQ supplied junction-only sequences lacking quality scores, so filtering was different. Method: immunoSEQ multiplex PCR; TCRdb's copy keeps in-frame clones and lacks some. The DNA gave D and trimming, while V, J and clone size come from that table. The data contain about 470,000 clones, 70% to 80% of them singletons. The sequenced sample consisted of PBMCs. The receptor was isolated from a woman in her thirties or forties in good health. Some clones in this sample may be carry-over from other donors' samples.

CDR3 sequence: CASRKVVRGSNQPQHF. For the CDR3, the DNA is TGCGCCAGCCGAAAGGTCGTCAGGGGGAGCAATCAGCCCCAGCATTTT. The V and J genes are TRBV4-1 and TRBJ1-5; 7 nucleotides match TRBD1. The length of the CDR3 is 16 residues. J gave up 1 base and V 8 bases, and 11 bases lay outside the gene matches. Germline lookup yields CDR1 MGHRA and CDR2 YSYEKL.